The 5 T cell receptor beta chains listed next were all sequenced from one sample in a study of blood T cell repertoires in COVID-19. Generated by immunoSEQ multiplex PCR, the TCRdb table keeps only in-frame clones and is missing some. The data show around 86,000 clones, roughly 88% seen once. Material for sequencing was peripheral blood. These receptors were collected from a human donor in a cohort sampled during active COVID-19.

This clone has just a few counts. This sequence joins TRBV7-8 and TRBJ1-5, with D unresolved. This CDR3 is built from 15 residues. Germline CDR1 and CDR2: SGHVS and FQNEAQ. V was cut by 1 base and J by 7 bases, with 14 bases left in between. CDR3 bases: TGTGCCAGCAGCTTAGGTCCGGGGATTACACAGCCCCAGCATTTT. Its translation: CASSLGPGITQPQHF.

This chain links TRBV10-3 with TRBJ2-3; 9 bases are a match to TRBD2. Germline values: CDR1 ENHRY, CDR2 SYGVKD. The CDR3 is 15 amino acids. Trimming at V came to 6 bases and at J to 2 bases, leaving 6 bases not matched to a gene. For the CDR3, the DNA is TGTGCCATCAGCCGGACTAGCGCCATCACAGATACGCAGTATTTT. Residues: CAISRTSAITDTQYF.

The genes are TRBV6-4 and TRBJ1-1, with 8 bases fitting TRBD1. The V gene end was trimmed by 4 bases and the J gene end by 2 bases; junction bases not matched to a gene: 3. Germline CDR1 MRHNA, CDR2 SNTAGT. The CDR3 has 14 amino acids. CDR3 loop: CASSVGQGNTEAFF. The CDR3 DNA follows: TGTGCCAGCAGTGTTGGACAGGGTAACACTGAAGCTTTCTTT.

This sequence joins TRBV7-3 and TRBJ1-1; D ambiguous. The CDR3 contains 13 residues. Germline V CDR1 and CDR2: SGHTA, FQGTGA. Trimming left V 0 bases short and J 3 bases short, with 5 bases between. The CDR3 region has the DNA TGTGCCAGCAGCTTAACTGCGGACACTGAAGCTTTCTTT. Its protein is CASSLTADTEAFF.

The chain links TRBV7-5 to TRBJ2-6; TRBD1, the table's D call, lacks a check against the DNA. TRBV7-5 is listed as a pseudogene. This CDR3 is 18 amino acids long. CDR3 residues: CVRSAGQGFHSGANVLTF. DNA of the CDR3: TGTGTCAGAAGCGCGGGACAGGGTTTCCACTCTGGGGCCAACGTCCTGACTTTC.